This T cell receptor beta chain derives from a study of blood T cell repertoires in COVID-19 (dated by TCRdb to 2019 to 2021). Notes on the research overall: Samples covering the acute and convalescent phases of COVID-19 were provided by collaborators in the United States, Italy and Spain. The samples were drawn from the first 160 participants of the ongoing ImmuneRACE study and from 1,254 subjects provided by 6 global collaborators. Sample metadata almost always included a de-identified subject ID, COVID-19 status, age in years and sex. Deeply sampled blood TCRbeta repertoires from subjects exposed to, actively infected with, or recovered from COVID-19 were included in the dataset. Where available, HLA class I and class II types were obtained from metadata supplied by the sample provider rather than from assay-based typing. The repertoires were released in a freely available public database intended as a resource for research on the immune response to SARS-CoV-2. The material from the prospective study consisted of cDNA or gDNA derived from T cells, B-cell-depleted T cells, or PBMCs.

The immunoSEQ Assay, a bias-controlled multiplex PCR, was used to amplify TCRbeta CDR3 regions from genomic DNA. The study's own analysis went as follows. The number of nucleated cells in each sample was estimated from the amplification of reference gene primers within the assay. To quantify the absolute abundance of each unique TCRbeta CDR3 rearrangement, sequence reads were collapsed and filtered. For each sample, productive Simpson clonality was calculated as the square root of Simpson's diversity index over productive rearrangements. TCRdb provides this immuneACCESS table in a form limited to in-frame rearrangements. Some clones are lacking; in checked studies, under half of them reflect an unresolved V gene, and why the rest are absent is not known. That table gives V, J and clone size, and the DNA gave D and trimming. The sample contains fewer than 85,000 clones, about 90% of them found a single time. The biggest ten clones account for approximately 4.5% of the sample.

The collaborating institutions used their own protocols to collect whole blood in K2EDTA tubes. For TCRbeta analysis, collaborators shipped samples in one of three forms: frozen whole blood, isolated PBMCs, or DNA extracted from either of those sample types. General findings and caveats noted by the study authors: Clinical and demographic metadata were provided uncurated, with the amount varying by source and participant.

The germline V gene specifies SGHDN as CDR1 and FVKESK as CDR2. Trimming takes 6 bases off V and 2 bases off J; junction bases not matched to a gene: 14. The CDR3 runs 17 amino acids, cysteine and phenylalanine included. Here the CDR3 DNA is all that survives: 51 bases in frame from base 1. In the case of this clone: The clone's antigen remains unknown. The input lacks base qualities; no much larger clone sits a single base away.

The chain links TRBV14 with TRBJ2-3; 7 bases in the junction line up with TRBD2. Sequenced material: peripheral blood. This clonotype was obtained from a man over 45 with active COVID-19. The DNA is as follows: TGTGCCAGCAGGCGGACGGGGCTAGCGGATTACACAGATACGCAGTATTTT. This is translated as CASRRTGLADYTDTQYF.